This entry lists 12 T cell receptor beta chains sequenced from one sample in a study of vaccination and CD4 T cells after COVID-19. For these TCRs, the target antigens are not known. With the Oncomine TCR Beta short-read assay, DNA from cultured CD4+ T cells was sequenced. TCRdb re-called the PCR reads with MiXCR, one entry per CDR3 protein. This sample has 20,000 to 30,000 distinct CDR3 sequences, with around two fifths found just once. Indicated time point: late sampling 161 to 241 days after vaccination in three convalescent patients. The treatment: approximately nine-day PBMC culture with coronavirus spike peptide pools or control peptides (ViraFEST assay). The sequences come from CD4+ T cells from blood, cultured in vitro, collected about 7 months after SARS-CoV-2 vaccination. Receptors were obtained from a human donor who had recovered from COVID-19.

The sample holds a few counts of this clonotype. V is TRBV6-1 and J is TRBJ1-1; TRBD1 aligns across 9 bases. CDR3 size: 13 residues. CDR1 and CDR2 (germline): MNHNS, SASEGT. Germline trimming cut 11 bases from V and 5 bases from J; bases unmatched to any gene: 9. CDR3 sequence: CAGGGQGGTEAFF. The DNA of the CDR3 is TGTGCCGGGGGGGGACAGGGCGGGACTGAAGCTTTCTTT.

This clonotype came up a few times. This sequence joins TRBV7-2 and TRBJ1-2; 10 bases are a match to TRBD1. The CDR3 sequence is 14 residues long. Unmatched junction bases numbered 7, after V lost 5 bases and J lost 7 bases. Per germline, CDR1 SGHTA and CDR2 FQGNSA. The CDR3 DNA follows: TGTGCCAGCAGCCGCGGACAGGGGGTCTTTGGCTACACCTTC. As protein: CASSRGQGVFGYTF.

A note on this clonotype: The junction and the germline gene differ at one end; a read error may be behind it. V and J are TRBV27 and TRBJ2-3; D not resolved. This CDR3 is built from 12 residues. Germline-derived CDR1 and CDR2 are MNHEY and SMNVEV (reference sequence). For the CDR3, the DNA is TGCGCCAGCAGCCAAGGGAAGGGTGCGCAGTATTTT. Its protein is CASSQGKGAQYF.

V gene TRBV20-1 combines with J gene TRBJ1-1, with a weak D call TRBD1 (6 bases). CDR3 size: 12 residues. CDR1 and CDR2 (germline): DFQATT, SNEGSKA (reference sequence). V lost 4 bases and J 5 bases, leaving 11 bases between the germline ends. The CDR3 protein is CSAIRQGTEAFF. CDR3 coding DNA: TGCAGTGCTATTAGGCAGGGGACTGAAGCTTTCTTT.

In its sample, this clonotype was seen once. This rearrangement joins TRBV19 to TRBJ1-1; D possibly corresponds to TRBD1 (6 bases). Germline loops: CDR1 LNHDA, CDR2 SQIVND (reference sequence). The CDR3 sequence is 14 residues long. Between the trimmed V and J ends, which lost 7 bases and 3 bases, there was a span of 15 bases. The CDR3 coding sequence is TGTGCCAGTACCCGGACAGAGGTTTACACTGAAGCTTTCTTT. As protein: CASTRTEVYTEAFF.

This chain links TRBV7-2 with TRBJ2-7; 12 bases line up with TRBD1. Germline values: CDR1 SGHTA, CDR2 FQGNSA. With 4 bases clipped from V and 6 bases from J, the junction kept 7 bases outside the gene matches. This CDR3 comprises 15 residues. CDR3 coding DNA: TGTGCCAGCAGCTCCCGGGACAGGGGGCTGGTCGAGCAGTACTTC. Translation: CASSSRDRGLVEQYF.

The CDR3 reads CASSRGQQETQYF. The CDR3 DNA reads as TGTGCCAGTAGTCGGGGACAGCAAGAGACCCAGTACTTC. The chain links TRBV19 to TRBJ2-5, with 7 bases fitting TRBD1. Germline CDR1 LNHDA, CDR2 SQIVND (reference sequence). Germline trimming cut 5 bases from V and 2 bases from J; bases unmatched to any gene: 2. The CDR3 has 13 residues.

V and J are TRBV6-1 and TRBJ2-5; the D is unclear. The CDR3 length is 12 residues. Germline assignment: CDR1 MNHNS and CDR2 SASEGT. Trimming cost V 6 bases and J 4 bases, with 9 bases left between them. CDR3: CASSTHSETQYF. The CDR3 DNA is TGTGCCAGCAGCACACATTCAGAGACCCAGTACTTC.

V and J are TRBV12-3 or TRBV12-4 and TRBJ1-5; D call uncertain. The CDR3 contains 13 residues. V was shortened by 4 bases and J by 1 base, with 5 bases between the two germline ends. The CDR3 region is CASSSDSNQPQHF. CDR3 DNA: TGTGCCAGCAGTTCGGACAGCAATCAGCCCCAGCATTTT.

The gene calls are TRBV7-9 and TRBJ2-1, with 8 bases identical to TRBD2. The CDR3 length is 19 residues. The V and J ends lost 7 bases and 0 bases, in that order; junction bases with no gene match: 17. Germline V CDR1 and CDR2: SEHNR, FQNEAQ (reference sequence). CDR3: CASTQFPVSGKRSYNEQFF. The CDR3 DNA follows: TGTGCCAGCACCCAATTCCCGGTTAGCGGGAAGCGCTCCTACAATGAGCAGTTCTTC.

V is TRBV19 and J is TRBJ2-5; no firm D call. CDR1 LNHDA and CDR2 SQIVND come from the germline V gene (reference sequence). The V gene lost 7 bases and the J gene lost 5 bases, with 8 bases spanning the gap. The CDR3 totals 11 residues. The CDR3 sequence is CASTTGETQYF. The CDR3 nucleotides read TGTGCCAGTACTACCGGGGAGACCCAGTACTTC. Full variable domain (remainder filled in from reference TRBV19 and TRBJ2-5): DGGITQSPKYLFRKEGQNVTLSCEQNLNHDAMYWYRQDPGQGLRLIYYSQIVNDFQKGDIAEGYSVSREKKESFPLTVTSAQKNPTAFYLCASTTGETQYFGPGTRLLVL.

This clonotype was seen a few times. This rearrangement joins TRBV6-4 to TRBJ2-1; the D call may be TRBD1 or TRBD2 (6 bases each). V was shortened by 0 bases and J by 14 bases, with 14 bases between the two germline ends. Germline lookup yields CDR1 MRHNA and CDR2 SNTAGT. The CDR3 has 13 residues. The CDR3 loop is CASSDSIGGREFF. The CDR3 nucleotides are TGTGCCAGCAGTGACTCGATCGGGGGCCGCGAGTTCTTC.